This TCR beta chain is drawn from a study of cytomegalovirus exposure and HLA in healthy donors. Samples came from healthy bone marrow donors. The PCR was carried out with 60 Vbeta primers and 13 Jbeta primers. Sequenced by immunoSEQ multiplex PCR; TCRdb stores in-frame clones only, minus some. Counted here are 80,000 to 95,000 clones, approximately 71% occurring once; the ten biggest clones make up about a sixth. Findings and caveats of the study: It emerged from a later analysis that several of the most significant clusters appeared to be linked to common viral pathogens. Later analysis showed most CMV-associated TCR beta chains appearing HLA-restricted. Per published reports, the classifier diagnosed cytomegalovirus status with high specificity and sensitivity.

A remark on this clone: The target antigen is unknown.

The sequenced material came from PBMCs. This TCR came from a woman aged 18-30 years in good health and CMV-seropositive.

CDR3 region: CASTTGNTQYF. CDR3 sequence (DNA): TGTGCCAGCACCACGGGGAATACGCAGTATTTT. The gene calls are TRBV6-5 and TRBJ2-3; possible D gene TRBD2, 5 bases. The CDR3 extends over 11 amino acids. The V and J ends lost 7 bases and 7 bases respectively, with 9 bases between them. Germline CDR1 and CDR2: MNHEY and SVGAGI.